The 8 T cell receptor beta chains below come from one sample, sequenced in a study of regulatory T cells in long-lasting Graves disease. The time point: persistent/refractory GD, antithyroid drugs over 5 years with positive TRAb. There was RNA extracted from PBMCs, and the TCR library was made from it. In building TCR beta libraries, iRepertoire HTBI primers were used together with Arm-PCR of CDR3 regions. TCRdb ran MiXCR on the multiplex PCR reads and lists one entry per CDR3 protein. Altogether about 430,000 distinct CDR3 sequences are present, roughly a fifth being singletons, with the ten largest covering about 13%. Sample: peripheral blood mononuclear cells (PBMCs), taken when the disease was refractory, from a patient treated with antithyroid drugs. The source of these receptors is a female donor with Graves disease.

This clonotype was found many times. The chain uses TRBV6-1 and TRBJ2-2; no firm D call. CDR3 length: 14 residues. V lost 6 bases, J lost 1 base, and 9 bases lay in between. Germline CDR1 and CDR2: MNHNS and SASEGT. The CDR3 sequence: CASSTTKNTGELFF. CDR3 coding DNA: TGTGCCAGCAGCACGACCAAGAACACCGGGGAGCTGTTTTTT.

Points on this clonotype: A read error is possible here, since a much larger clone lies one base away. The V call is TRBV5-5, the J call TRBJ1-2; the D gene is possibly TRBD1 (6 bases). The CDR3 has 13 amino acids. CDR1 and CDR2 from the germline V gene are SGHKS and YYEKEE (reference sequence). The CDR3 bases are TGTGCCAGCAGCTTGCAGCCGGACAGACGCTACGCCTTC. Translation: CASSLQPDRRYAF.

Comment on this clonotype: At one boundary the junction diverges from the germline segment, which might be a read error. The chain combines TRBV6-2 or TRBV6-3 with TRBJ2-5; 7 bases are shared with TRBD2. Germline V gives CDR1 MNHEY, CDR2 SVGEGT. This CDR3 has 17 residues. The CDR3 loop is CAISEERGGPFQETQYF. The CDR3 DNA is TGTGCCATCAGTGAGGAGAGGGGAGGGCCTTTCCAAGAGACCCAGTACTTC.

This clonotype was seen ten or more times. The chain has TRBV19 and TRBJ1-5; 7 bases line up with TRBD1. Germline V CDR1 and CDR2: LNHDA, SQIVND (reference sequence). V trimming: 9 bases; J trimming: 4 bases; junction bases outside the gene matches: 3. CDR3 length: 12 amino acids. CDR3 coding DNA: TGTGCCAGCGAACAGGGGAATCAGCCCCAGCATTTT. This gives the protein CASEQGNQPQHF.

This clonotype has just one count. The chain couples TRBV6-1 to TRBJ2-5; 16 bases are a match to TRBD2. The CDR3 sequence is 17 residues long. V lost 8 bases and J lost 2; bases outside the gene matches: 8. Germline V gives CDR1 MNHNS, CDR2 SASEGT. CDR3 region: CASLGTSGRGSQETQYF. The CDR3 DNA follows: TGTGCCAGCCTTGGGACTAGCGGGAGGGGGTCGCAAGAGACCCAGTACTTC.

The chain uses TRBV5-4 and TRBJ2-5; 7 bases line up with TRBD2. The germline V gene encodes CDR1 SGHNT and CDR2 YYREEE (reference sequence). The CDR3 totals 16 residues. Unmatched junction bases numbered 6, after V lost 1 base and J lost 0 bases. CDR3 coding DNA: TGTGCCAGCAGCTTGTACCCACTAGCGAACCAAGAGACCCAGTACTTC. It yields the protein CASSLYPLANQETQYF. Looking up the rest from reference TRBV5-4 and TRBJ2-5 gives the full variable domain: ETGVTQSPTHLIKTRGQQVTLRCSSQSGHNTVSWYQQALGQGPQFIFQYYREEENGRGNFPPRFSGLQFPNYSSELNVNALELDDSALYLCASSLYPLANQETQYFGPGTRLLVL.

This clonotype has more than one count but fewer than ten. The rearrangement joins TRBV7-2 to TRBJ1-1; D might be TRBD1 (6 bases). The V and J ends lost 4 bases and 0 bases respectively, with 12 bases between them. Germline assignment: CDR1 SGHTA and CDR2 FQGNSA. The CDR3 spans 15 residues. CDR3 coding DNA: TGTGCCAGCAGCTCTAGTGGGACAATGAACACTGAAGCTTTCTTT. It is translated as CASSSSGTMNTEAFF. Full variable domain (remainder filled in from reference TRBV7-2 and TRBJ1-1): GAGVSQSPSNKVTEKGKDVELRCDPISGHTALYWYRQSLGQGLEFLIYFQGNSAPDKSGLPSDRFSAERTGGSVSTLTIQRTQQEDSAVYLCASSSSGTMNTEAFFGQGTRLTVV.

This clonotype was detected only a few times. The rearrangement uses TRBV9 and TRBJ1-2; maybe TRBD1 (6 bases). This CDR3 contains 15 residues. Trimming took off 0 bases at V and 7 bases at J, with 16 bases between the two ends. CDR1 and CDR2 (germline): SGDLS, YYNGEE. Here the CDR3 reads CASSVEGQTYGGYTF. CDR3 coding DNA: TGTGCCAGCAGCGTAGAAGGACAGACATATGGTGGCTACACCTTC.